A single sample is the source of the 28 T cell receptor beta chains below, sequenced in a study of blood T cell repertoires in COVID-19 (dated by TCRdb to about 2020). Library preparation was by the immunoSEQ multiplex PCR assay. Entries here come from immuneACCESS through TCRdb and include only in-frame sequences with V and J called. Some clones fail to appear in such tables; in the studies checked, an unresolved V gene covers under half of the shortfall, and the cause of the remainder is unknown. This sample has approximately 350,000 clones in its table, and about nine tenths of those were observed once. More than 5% of the sample is taken by the ten largest. Sequences were obtained from peripheral blood. Source of these receptors: a woman aged 45-65 years with COVID-19, enrolled during active disease.

This chain joins TRBV29-1 and TRBJ1-1; TRBD1 might be the D (5 bases). Trimming took off 7 bases at V and 5 bases at J, with 14 bases between the two ends. The CDR3 spans 12 residues. From germline, CDR1 is SQVTM and CDR2 ANQGSEA. The CDR3 loop reads CSAATGVTEAFF. Here the CDR3 DNA reads TGCAGCGCCGCGACGGGGGTGACTGAAGCTTTCTTT.

V usage is TRBV6-6 and J usage is TRBJ1-6; 7 bases agree with TRBD1. CDR3 length: 15 amino acids. Germline loops: CDR1 MNHNY, CDR2 SVGAGI (reference sequence). J gave up 10 bases and V 4 bases, and 10 bases lay outside the gene matches. The CDR3 sequence: CASSSSPGGGSPLHF. The CDR3 nucleotides are TGTGCCAGCAGTTCCTCCCCAGGGGGTGGATCACCCCTCCACTTT.

The chain combines TRBV12-5 with TRBJ1-1, with D possibly being TRBD1 (5 bases). Germline V CDR1 and CDR2: LGHNT, FRNRAP. Trimming took 2 bases from V and 3 from J, leaving 10 bases between them. The CDR3 totals 14 residues. In DNA form, the CDR3 reads TGTGCTAGTGGTTTGCCTGGACACGACACTGAAGCTTTCTTT. It translates to CASGLPGHDTEAFF.

The V and J genes are TRBV29-1 and TRBJ1-6, with TRBD1 matching over 7 bases. CDR3 length: 14 amino acids. The germline V gene has CDR1 SQVTM and CDR2 ANQGSEA. V shed 7 bases and J 5 bases; nucleotides not matched to a gene: 8. Here the CDR3 reads CSARGGGDNSPLHF. DNA of the CDR3: TGCAGCGCTAGAGGGGGCGGTGATAATTCACCCCTCCACTTT.

The rearrangement joins TRBV19 to TRBJ2-7; TRBD1 matches at 7 bases. CDR1 and CDR2 from the germline V gene are LNHDA and SQIVND (reference sequence). The CDR3 spans 15 residues. Trimming took 5 bases from V and 4 from J; bases not matched to a gene: 11. The CDR3 protein is CASSPSTQGDYEQYF. The CDR3, as DNA: TGTGCCAGTAGTCCATCCACCCAGGGGGATTACGAGCAGTACTTC.

This chain connects TRBV5-8 to TRBJ2-3, with 14 nucleotides matching TRBD2. The CDR3 spans 16 residues. Germline V gene lookup returns CDR1 SGHTS and CDR2 YDEGEE. V lost 6 bases to trimming and J lost 5 bases; unmatched junction nucleotides: 8. For the CDR3, the DNA is TGTGCCAGCACCGGTTTCGGGACTAGCGGGAGAGATACGCAGTATTTT. Its translation: CASTGFGTSGRDTQYF.

The gene calls are TRBV11-3 and TRBJ2-3, with D tentatively TRBD2 (6 bases). Trimming cost V 1 base and J 3 bases, with 20 bases left between them. Germline V gene sequence: CDR1 SGHNT, CDR2 YENEEA. There are 18 residues in the CDR3. The chain's CDR3 is CASSLVGFGTGETDTQYF. Here the CDR3 DNA reads TGTGCCAGCAGCTTAGTGGGGTTCGGGACGGGAGAAACAGATACGCAGTATTTT.

This chain uses TRBV20-1 with TRBJ1-2; 8 nucleotides match TRBD1. This CDR3 contains 15 residues. V lost 3 bases, J lost 7 bases, and 13 bases stayed unmatched. The germline V gene has CDR1 DFQATT and CDR2 SNEGSKA (reference sequence). The CDR3 DNA reads as TGCAGTGCTAGTCTCCGGACAGGGATCCTTGTTGGCTACACCTTC. Translating it yields CSASLRTGILVGYTF.

V is TRBV5-1 and J is TRBJ2-3, with 7 bases identical to TRBD2. V shed 2 bases and J 6 bases; nucleotides not matched to a gene: 9. The CDR3 runs to 15 residues. In germline, CDR1 is SGHRS, CDR2 YFSETQ. CDR3 DNA sequence: TGCGCCAGCAGCTTCAGGGCGGGAGCGGGGGATACGCAGTATTTT. The encoded protein is CASSFRAGAGDTQYF.

Only a few counts were recorded for this clone. The CDR3 loop is CASTIGTGRSGQPQHF. The CDR3 region has the DNA TGTGCCAGCACAATAGGGACAGGGAGGTCTGGTCAGCCCCAGCATTTT. The genes are TRBV7-2 and TRBJ1-5; 9 bases are a match to TRBD1. Per germline, CDR1 SGHTA and CDR2 FQGNSA. The CDR3 totals 16 residues. J was trimmed by 6 bases and V by 7 bases; bases with no gene match: 13.

The chain is built from TRBV29-1 and TRBJ1-1; D is unresolved. Germline CDR1 reads SQVTM; CDR2 reads ANQGSEA. V shed 7 bases and J shed 2 bases, with 17 bases lying between them. This CDR3 contains 14 residues. The CDR3 here is CSGDPAGPNTEAFF. CDR3 nucleotides: TGCAGCGGAGATCCGGCAGGCCCCAACACTGAAGCTTTCTTT.

The chain uses TRBV27 and TRBJ2-1, with TRBD1 identical over 9 bases. This CDR3 contains 16 residues. V shed 2 bases and J 5 bases; nucleotides not matched to a gene: 7. Germline values: CDR1 MNHEY, CDR2 SMNVEV (reference sequence). The CDR3 protein is CASSLQLGQGDNEQFF. DNA of the CDR3: TGTGCCAGCAGTTTACAATTGGGACAGGGAGACAATGAGCAGTTCTTC.

CDR3 amino acids: CASSLGYREYGYTF. In nucleotides, the CDR3 is TGCGCCAGCAGCTTGGGTTACAGGGAGTATGGCTACACCTTC. The chain has TRBV5-1 and TRBJ1-2, with TRBD1 as a possible D gene (6 bases). The CDR3 runs 14 residues. Germline CDR1 reads SGHRS; CDR2 reads YFSETQ. The ends were cut back, 0 bases at V and 5 bases at J, with 11 bases in the middle.

The rearrangement uses TRBV30 and TRBJ1-1; 9 nucleotides agree with TRBD1. The CDR3 sequence is 14 residues long. The germline V gene has CDR1 GTSNPN and CDR2 SVGIG (reference sequence). The V and J ends lost 3 bases and 6 bases, in that order; junction bases with no gene match: 8. The CDR3 is CAWSLGTGKAEAFF. CDR3 nucleotides: TGTGCCTGGAGCCTCGGGACAGGGAAGGCTGAAGCTTTCTTT. The full variable domain, rest sourced from reference TRBV30 and TRBJ1-1, is SQTIHQWPATLVQPVGSPLSLECTVEGTSNPNLYWYRQAAGRGLQLLFYSVGIGQISSEVPQNLSASRPQDRQFILSSKKLLLSDSGFYLCAWSLGTGKAEAFFGQGTRLTVV.

CDR3 sequence reads: CASRRGYEQYF. In DNA form, the CDR3 reads TGTGCCAGCAGGCGAGGATACGAGCAGTACTTC. The rearrangement joins TRBV6-5 to TRBJ2-7, with unresolved D. Germline V gene data show CDR1 as MNHEY and CDR2 as SVGAGI. The CDR3 sequence is 11 residues long. Trimming left V 6 bases short and J 4 bases short, with 7 bases between.

The CDR3 is CASSPRLAVYNEQFF. The CDR3 region has the DNA TGTGCCAGCAGCCCCAGACTAGCCGTCTACAATGAGCAGTTCTTC. The genes are TRBV11-2 and TRBJ2-1; 7 positions match TRBD2. The J segment lost 3 bases and the V segment lost 5 bases, leaving 7 bases of the junction unmatched. This CDR3 comprises 15 residues. The germline V gene encodes CDR1 SGHAT and CDR2 FQNNGV.

The chain is built from TRBV30 and TRBJ2-1; tentatively, D is TRBD2 (6 bases). Germline CDR1 reads GTSNPN; CDR2 reads SVGIG (reference sequence). V lost 0 bases to trimming and J lost 3 bases, with 12 bases between them. This CDR3 is 15 amino acids long. CDR3 residues: CAWSVRRGLYNEQFF. The CDR3 nucleotides read TGTGCCTGGAGTGTAAGGCGGGGCCTCTACAATGAGCAGTTCTTC. Using reference TRBV30 and TRBJ2-1 for the parts outside the CDR3, the full variable domain is SQTIHQWPATLVQPVGSPLSLECTVEGTSNPNLYWYRQAAGRGLQLLFYSVGIGQISSEVPQNLSASRPQDRQFILSSKKLLLSDSGFYLCAWSVRRGLYNEQFFGPGTRLTVL.

This clone was seen only a few times. In DNA, the CDR3 is TGTGCCAGCAGTTATCCGGACAGGGGGAGAAATGAGCAGTTCTTC. This gives the protein CASSYPDRGRNEQFF. The chain couples TRBV6-5 to TRBJ2-1; 10 bases align to TRBD1. This CDR3 is 15 amino acids long. With V trimmed by 3 bases and J by 7 bases, 6 bases remained unmatched. Germline V gene lookup returns CDR1 MNHEY and CDR2 SVGAGI.

V and J are TRBV30 and TRBJ2-5; 7 positions agree with TRBD2. The germline V gene encodes CDR1 GTSNPN and CDR2 SVGIG (reference sequence). The CDR3 sequence is 15 residues long. V shed 4 bases and J 5 bases; nucleotides not matched to a gene: 13. The CDR3 loop reads CAWTSGGSSWETQYF. CDR3 DNA sequence: TGTGCCTGGACGTCCGGCGGGAGTTCTTGGGAGACCCAGTACTTC.

This chain uses TRBV6-5 with TRBJ2-1, with 7 bases lining up with TRBD1. With V trimmed by 8 bases and J by 5 bases, 9 bases remained unmatched. The length of the CDR3 is 14 residues. In germline, CDR1 is MNHEY, CDR2 SVGAGI. CDR3 amino acids: CASVRDSVNNEQFF. Written as DNA, the CDR3 is TGTGCCAGCGTCAGGGACAGTGTTAACAATGAGCAGTTCTTC.

The gene calls are TRBV30 and TRBJ1-1, with D possibly being TRBD1 (5 bases). The V gene lost 6 bases and the J gene lost 1 base, with 12 bases spanning the gap. CDR1 and CDR2 (germline): GTSNPN, SVGIG (reference sequence). The CDR3 runs 13 residues. The CDR3 is CACRKGSNTEAFF. Here the CDR3 DNA reads TGTGCCTGCCGAAAGGGGTCGAACACTGAAGCTTTCTTT.

This clone is a singleton in its sample. In nucleotides, the CDR3 is TGCGCCAGTAGGGAGCAGCCTGGAAACACCATATATTTT. Its protein product is CASREQPGNTIYF. The chain carries TRBV4-3 and TRBJ1-3; D ambiguous. The V end was cut by 9 bases, the J end by 2 bases, with 11 bases between. Germline-derived CDR1 and CDR2 are LGHNA and YSLEER. The CDR3 length is 13 residues.

The chain employs TRBV19 and TRBJ1-2; perhaps TRBD1 as D (5 bases). The germline CDR1 and CDR2 sequences are LNHDA and SQIVND (reference sequence). The CDR3 totals 16 residues. Trimming pared 2 bases from V and 3 bases from J, leaving 16 bases between. The CDR3 spells CASSILGSGGDYGYTF. Here the CDR3 DNA reads TGTGCCAGTAGTATACTCGGGAGCGGAGGGGACTATGGCTACACCTTC.

The V call is TRBV24-1, the J call TRBJ2-1; TRBD1 is a possible D gene (5 bases). The V end lost 4 bases, the J end lost 6 bases, and 12 bases lay between the germline ends. The CDR3 is 14 residues long. Germline V gene data show CDR1 as KGHDR and CDR2 as SFDVKD. The CDR3 protein is CATSDPDQGNEQFF. DNA of the CDR3: TGTGCCACCAGTGACCCGGATCAGGGCAATGAGCAGTTCTTC.

This clone appeared a few times. The chain is built from TRBV19 and TRBJ1-5, with TRBD1 matching over 8 bases. The junction had 3 bases not matched to a gene; V was cut back by 3 bases and J by 5 bases. This CDR3 is built from 14 residues. Per germline, CDR1 LNHDA and CDR2 SQIVND (reference sequence). The DNA of the CDR3 is TGTGCCAGTAGTATCGGGACAGGTGATCAGCCCCAGCATTTT. This gives the protein CASSIGTGDQPQHF.

The rearrangement uses TRBV5-5 and TRBJ1-1; D is undetermined. The CDR3 is 16 residues long. CDR1 is SGHKS and CDR2 is YYEKEE in the germline V gene (reference sequence). V lost 1 base to trimming and J lost 1 base, with 14 bases between them. The CDR3 sequence is CASSLTSEGWNTEAFF. CDR3 DNA sequence: TGTGCCAGCAGCTTGACTTCTGAGGGCTGGAACACTGAAGCTTTCTTT.

This chain joins TRBV7-9 and TRBJ1-2; a possible D gene is TRBD1 (6 bases). V was clipped by 0 bases and J by 5 bases, with 13 bases between them. The CDR3 is made up of 15 amino acids. Germline V gives CDR1 SEHNR, CDR2 FQNEAQ (reference sequence). For the CDR3, the DNA is TGTGCCAGCAGCTTAGCGCGAGTGGGGGCTTATGGCTACACCTTC. As protein: CASSLARVGAYGYTF.

The sample holds one count of this clone. The chain has TRBV4-1 and TRBJ1-1; D gene ambiguous. V was clipped by 0 bases and J by 0 bases, with 11 bases between them. Germline-derived CDR1 and CDR2 are MGHRA and YSYEKL. The CDR3 length is 16 residues. Here the CDR3 reads CASSQDRGLMNTEAFF. The DNA of the CDR3 is TGCGCCAGCAGCCAAGATCGAGGGTTGATGAACACTGAAGCTTTCTTT.